This record looks at one T cell receptor (beta chain) sequence and its context. In the authors' methods: Cell counts per sample came from amplifying reference gene primers. Some clones are missing from TCRdb's copy, which holds only in-frame ones; the method was immunoSEQ multiplex PCR. Clonal size and the V and J genes are those of that table, whereas D and trimming came from the DNA. The sample consists of 240,000 or so clones, roughly 87% of them appearing once. This entry belongs to a study of blood T cell repertoires in COVID-19. Looking at the study overall: The samples span acute and convalescent COVID-19 from the United States, Italy and Spain. Sample material is recorded as cDNA or gDNA derived from T cells, B-cell-depleted T cells, or PBMCs.

This TCR was recovered from a man in his sixties who had recovered from COVID-19. The source material was peripheral blood.

CDR3 nucleotides: TGTGCCTGGAGTTCCGGCGCGGTGAATTCACCCCTCCACTTT. It specifies CAWSSGAVNSPLHF. This chain links TRBV30 with TRBJ1-6, with D unresolved. The CDR3 consists of 14 residues. V was cut by 2 bases and J by 7 bases, with 12 bases left in between. Germline lookup yields CDR1 GTSNPN and CDR2 SVGIG (reference sequence).